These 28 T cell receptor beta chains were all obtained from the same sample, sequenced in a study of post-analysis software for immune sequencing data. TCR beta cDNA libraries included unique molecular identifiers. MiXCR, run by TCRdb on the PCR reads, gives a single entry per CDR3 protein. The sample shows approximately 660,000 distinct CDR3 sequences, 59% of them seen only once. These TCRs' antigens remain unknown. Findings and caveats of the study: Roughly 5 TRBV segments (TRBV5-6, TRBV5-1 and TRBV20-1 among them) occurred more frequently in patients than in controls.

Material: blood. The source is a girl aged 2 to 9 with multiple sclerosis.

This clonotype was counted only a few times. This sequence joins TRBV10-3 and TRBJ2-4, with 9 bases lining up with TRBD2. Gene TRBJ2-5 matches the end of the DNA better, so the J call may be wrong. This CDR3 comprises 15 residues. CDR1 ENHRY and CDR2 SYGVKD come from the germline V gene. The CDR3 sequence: CATGLATSWTETQYF. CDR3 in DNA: TGTGCCACAGGACTAGCGACCTCCTGGACGGAGACCCAGTACTTC.

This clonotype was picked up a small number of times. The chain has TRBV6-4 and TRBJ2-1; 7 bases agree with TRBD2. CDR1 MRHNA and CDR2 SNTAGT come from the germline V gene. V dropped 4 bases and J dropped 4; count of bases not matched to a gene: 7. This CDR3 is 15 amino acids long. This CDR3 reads CASSGGSGSYNEQFF. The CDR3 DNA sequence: TGTGCCAGCAGTGGAGGTAGCGGGTCGTACAATGAGCAGTTCTTC.

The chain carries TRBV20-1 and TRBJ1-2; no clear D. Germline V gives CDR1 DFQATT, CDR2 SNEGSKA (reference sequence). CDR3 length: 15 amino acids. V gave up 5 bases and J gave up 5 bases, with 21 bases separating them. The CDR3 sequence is CSAPLRETVAYGYTF. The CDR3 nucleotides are TGCAGTGCTCCCCTGAGGGAAACCGTAGCTTATGGCTACACCTTC.

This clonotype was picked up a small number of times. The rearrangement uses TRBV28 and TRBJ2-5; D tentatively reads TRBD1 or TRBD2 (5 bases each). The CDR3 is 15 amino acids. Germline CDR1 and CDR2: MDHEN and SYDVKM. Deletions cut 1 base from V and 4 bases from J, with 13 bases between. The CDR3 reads CASSLFVGDLETQYF. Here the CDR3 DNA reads TGTGCCAGCAGTTTATTTGTCGGGGACCTAGAGACCCAGTACTTC.

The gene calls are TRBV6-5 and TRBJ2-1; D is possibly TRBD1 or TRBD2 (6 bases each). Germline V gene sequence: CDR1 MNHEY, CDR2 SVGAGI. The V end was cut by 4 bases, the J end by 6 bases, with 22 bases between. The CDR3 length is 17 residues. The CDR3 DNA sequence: TGTGCCAGCAGTTCCCCAGGGGAGGCCTTGGGGGGCAATGAGCAGTTCTTC. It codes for CASSSPGEALGGNEQFF.

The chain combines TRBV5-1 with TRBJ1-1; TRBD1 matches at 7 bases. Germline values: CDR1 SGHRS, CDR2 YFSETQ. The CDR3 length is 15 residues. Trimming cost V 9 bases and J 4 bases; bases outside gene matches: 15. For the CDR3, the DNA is TGCGCCATCCCGGGACAGCTTGCCTTAGGCACTGAAGCTTTCTTT. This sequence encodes CAIPGQLALGTEAFF.

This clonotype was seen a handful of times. CDR3 amino acids: CSVDSHGYTF. CDR3 nucleotides: TGCAGCGTTGACTCTCATGGCTACACCTTC. The chain links TRBV29-1 to TRBJ1-2; D gene unclear. The CDR3 loop spans 10 amino acids. Deletions cut 3 bases from V and 6 bases from J, with 5 bases between. Germline CDR1 reads SQVTM; CDR2 reads ANQGSEA.

DNA of the CDR3: TGCAGTGCTAGATGGGGGACCGGGGCCGAAGAGACCCAGTACTTC. Encoded protein: CSARWGTGAEETQYF. The rearrangement joins TRBV20-1 to TRBJ2-5; D is perhaps TRBD1 or TRBD2 (5 bases each). The ends were cut back, 2 bases at V and 3 bases at J, with 16 bases in the middle. Germline V CDR1 and CDR2: DFQATT, SNEGSKA (reference sequence). The CDR3 extends over 15 amino acids.

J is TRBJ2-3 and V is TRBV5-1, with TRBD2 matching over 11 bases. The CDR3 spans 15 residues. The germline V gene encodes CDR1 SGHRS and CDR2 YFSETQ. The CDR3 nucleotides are TGCTCCTCCACGGGACTAGCGGACGGAGGGGATACGCAGTATTTT. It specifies CSSTGLADGGDTQYF.

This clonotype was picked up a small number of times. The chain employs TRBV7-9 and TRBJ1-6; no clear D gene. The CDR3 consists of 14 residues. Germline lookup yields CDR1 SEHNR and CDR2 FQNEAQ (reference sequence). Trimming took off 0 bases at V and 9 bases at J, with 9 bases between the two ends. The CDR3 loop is CASSLAEIGSPLHF. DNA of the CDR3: TGTGCCAGCAGCTTAGCCGAGATCGGTTCACCCCTCCACTTT.

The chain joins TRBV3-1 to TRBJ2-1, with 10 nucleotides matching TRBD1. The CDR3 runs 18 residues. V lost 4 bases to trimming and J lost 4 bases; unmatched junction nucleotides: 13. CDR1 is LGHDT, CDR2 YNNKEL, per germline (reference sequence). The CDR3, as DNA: TGTGCCAGCAGCCTTCTCTCATCCCGGGACAGGGGATACAATGAGCAGTTCTTC. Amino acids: CASSLLSSRDRGYNEQFF.

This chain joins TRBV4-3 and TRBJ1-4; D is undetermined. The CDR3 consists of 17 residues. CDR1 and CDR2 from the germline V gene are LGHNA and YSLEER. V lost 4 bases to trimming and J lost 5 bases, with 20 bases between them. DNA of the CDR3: TGCGCCAGCAGCCCGCTTCACGGGGAGCCCAAGAATGAAAAACTGTTTTTT. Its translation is CASSPLHGEPKNEKLFF.

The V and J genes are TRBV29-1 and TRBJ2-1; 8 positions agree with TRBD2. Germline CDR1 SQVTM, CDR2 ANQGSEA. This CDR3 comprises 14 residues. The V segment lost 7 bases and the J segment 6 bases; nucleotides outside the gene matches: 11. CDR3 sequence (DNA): TGCAGCGGAGCCCGGCGCGGGGGGCCCAATGAGCAGTTCTTC. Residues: CSGARRGGPNEQFF.

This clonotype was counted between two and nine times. CDR3 region: CASSRYKRASGRAVKETQYF. CDR3 bases: TGTGCCAGCAGCCGATACAAGCGGGCTAGCGGGAGAGCGGTGAAAGAGACCCAGTACTTC. This sequence joins TRBV13 and TRBJ2-5; 10 nucleotides match TRBD2. Germline V CDR1 and CDR2: PRHDT, FYEKMQ (reference sequence). The CDR3 spans 20 residues. Trimming at V came to 5 bases and at J to 3 bases, leaving 21 bases not matched to a gene.

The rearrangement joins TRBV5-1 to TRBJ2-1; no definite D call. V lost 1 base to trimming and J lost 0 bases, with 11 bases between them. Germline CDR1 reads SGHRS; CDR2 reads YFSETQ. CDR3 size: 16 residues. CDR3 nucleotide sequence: TGCGCCAGCAGCTTGCTGTCGAGATACTCCTACAATGAGCAGTTCTTC. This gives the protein CASSLLSRYSYNEQFF.

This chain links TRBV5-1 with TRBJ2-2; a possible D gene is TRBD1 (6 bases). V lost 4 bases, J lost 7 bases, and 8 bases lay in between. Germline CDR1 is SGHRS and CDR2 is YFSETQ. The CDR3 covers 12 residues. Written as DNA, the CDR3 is TGCGCCAGCAGCCTGGGACACGGGGAGCTGTTTTTT. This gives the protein CASSLGHGELFF.

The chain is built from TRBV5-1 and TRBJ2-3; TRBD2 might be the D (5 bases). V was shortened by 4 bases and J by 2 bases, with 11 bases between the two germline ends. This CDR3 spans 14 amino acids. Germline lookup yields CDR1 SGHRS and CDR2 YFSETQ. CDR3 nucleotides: TGCGCCAGCAGCATCGGGGATTTCACAGATACGCAGTATTTT. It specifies CASSIGDFTDTQYF.

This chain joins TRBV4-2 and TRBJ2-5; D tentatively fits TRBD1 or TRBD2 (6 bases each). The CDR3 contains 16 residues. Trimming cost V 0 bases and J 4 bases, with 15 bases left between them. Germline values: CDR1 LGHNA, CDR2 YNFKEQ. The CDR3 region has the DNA TGTGCCAGCAGCCAAGAGGAGGGGGTCCCGCGAGAGACCCAGTACTTC. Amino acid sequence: CASSQEEGVPRETQYF.

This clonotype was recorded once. CDR3 region: CASSSPGLAVADTQYF. The CDR3 DNA reads TGTGCCAGCAGTTCTCCGGGACTAGCAGTCGCAGATACGCAGTATTTT. V usage is TRBV6-6 and J usage is TRBJ2-3; 9 positions agree with TRBD2. Trimming took 4 bases from V and 4 from J; bases not matched to a gene: 9. The CDR3 runs 16 residues. Germline V gene lookup returns CDR1 MNHNY and CDR2 SVGAGI (reference sequence).

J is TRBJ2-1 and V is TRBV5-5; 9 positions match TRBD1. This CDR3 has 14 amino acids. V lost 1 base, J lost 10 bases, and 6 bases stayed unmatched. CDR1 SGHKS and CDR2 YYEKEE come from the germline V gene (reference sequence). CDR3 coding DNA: TGTGCCAGCAGCTTGCCGGGACAGGGACGCGAGCAGTTCTTC. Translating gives CASSLPGQGREQFF. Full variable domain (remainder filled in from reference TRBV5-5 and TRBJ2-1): DAGVTQSPTHLIKTRGQQVTLRCSPISGHKSVSWYQQVLGQGPQFIFQYYEKEERGRGNFPDRFSARQFPNYSSELNVNALLLGDSALYLCASSLPGQGREQFFGPGTRLTVL.

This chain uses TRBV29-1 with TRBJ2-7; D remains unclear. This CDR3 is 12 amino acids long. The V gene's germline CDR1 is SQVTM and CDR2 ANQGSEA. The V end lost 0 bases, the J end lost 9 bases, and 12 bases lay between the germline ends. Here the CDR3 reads CSVEEYGSGQYF. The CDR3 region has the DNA TGCAGCGTTGAAGAGTACGGGTCCGGGCAGTACTTC.

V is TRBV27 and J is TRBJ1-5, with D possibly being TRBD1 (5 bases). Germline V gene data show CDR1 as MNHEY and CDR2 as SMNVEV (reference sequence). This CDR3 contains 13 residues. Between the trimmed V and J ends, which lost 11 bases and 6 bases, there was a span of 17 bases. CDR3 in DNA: TGTGCCGGGCGCGGGGGGATTATTCAGCCCCAGCATTTT. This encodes CAGRGGIIQPQHF.

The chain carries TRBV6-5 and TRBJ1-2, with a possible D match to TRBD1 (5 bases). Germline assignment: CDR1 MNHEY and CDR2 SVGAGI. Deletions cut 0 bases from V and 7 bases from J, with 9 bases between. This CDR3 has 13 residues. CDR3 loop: CASSYSGQGGYTF. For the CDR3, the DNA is TGTGCCAGCAGTTACTCGGGGCAGGGTGGCTACACCTTC.

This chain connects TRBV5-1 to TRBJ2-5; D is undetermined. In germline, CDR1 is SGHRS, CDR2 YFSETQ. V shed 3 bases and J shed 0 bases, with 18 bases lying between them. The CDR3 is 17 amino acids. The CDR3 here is CASSSTDTQMDQETQYF. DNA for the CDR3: TGCGCCAGCAGCTCCACCGACACCCAAATGGACCAAGAGACCCAGTACTTC. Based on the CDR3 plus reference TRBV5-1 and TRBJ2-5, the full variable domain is KAGVTQTPRYLIKTRGQQVTLSCSPISGHRSVSWYQQTPGQGLQFLFEYFSETQRNKGNFPGRFSGRQFSNSRSEMNVSTLELGDSALYLCASSSTDTQMDQETQYFGPGTRLLVL.

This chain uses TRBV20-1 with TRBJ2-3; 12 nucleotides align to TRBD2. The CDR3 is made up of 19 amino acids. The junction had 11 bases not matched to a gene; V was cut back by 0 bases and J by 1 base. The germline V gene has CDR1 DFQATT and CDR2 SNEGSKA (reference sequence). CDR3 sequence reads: CSARDPRLAGVKGTDTQYF. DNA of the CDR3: TGCAGTGCTAGAGATCCACGACTAGCGGGAGTTAAGGGCACAGATACGCAGTATTTT.

CDR3 amino acids: CASSLSSERHPGRYEQYF. The DNA of the CDR3 is TGTGCCAGCAGTTTATCCTCAGAACGGCACCCTGGGAGGTACGAGCAGTACTTC. The gene calls are TRBV12-3 or TRBV12-4 and TRBJ2-4; D may be TRBD2 (6 bases). The tail of the sequence fits TRBJ2-7 better, so the J call may be wrong. The CDR3 is 18 amino acids.

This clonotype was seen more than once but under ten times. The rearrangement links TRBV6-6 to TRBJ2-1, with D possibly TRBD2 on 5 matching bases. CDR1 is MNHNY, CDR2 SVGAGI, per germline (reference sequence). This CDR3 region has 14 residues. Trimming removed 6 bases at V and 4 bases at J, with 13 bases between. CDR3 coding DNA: TGTGCCAGCAGGGGTGACGGGGTGTACAATGAGCAGTTCTTC. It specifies CASRGDGVYNEQFF.

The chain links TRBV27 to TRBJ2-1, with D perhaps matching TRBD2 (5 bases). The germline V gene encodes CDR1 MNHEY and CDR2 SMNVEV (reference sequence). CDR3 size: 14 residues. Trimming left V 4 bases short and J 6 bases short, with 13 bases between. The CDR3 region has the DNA TGTGCCAGCAGTTCGGAGGCAGTTGCCAATGAGCAGTTCTTC. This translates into CASSSEAVANEQFF.